Reported below is one T cell receptor beta chain. Here immunoSEQ multiplex PCR was the method, and the copy in TCRdb shows in-frame clones only, minus some. The repertoire includes 200,000 to 250,000 clones, roughly 83% of them detected once, and 2% to 3% sits in the top ten. From germline, CDR1 is DFQATT and CDR2 SNEGSKA (reference sequence). With 3 bases clipped from V and 1 base from J, the junction kept 6 bases outside the gene matches. The CDR3 runs to 17 residues. The data belong to a study of blood T cell repertoires in COVID-19. The source of this sequence is a woman in her seventies with active or convalescent COVID-19. The gene calls are TRBV20-1 and TRBJ2-1, with 13 nucleotides matching TRBD2. Sample: peripheral blood. For the CDR3, the DNA is TGCAGTGCTAGTACTAGCGGGGGGGCCGGGTCCTACAATGAGCAGTTCTTC. Translating gives CSASTSGGAGSYNEQFF.